This is a list of T cell receptor beta chains from one sample in a study of blood T cells in healthy people across ages. TCRdb reprocessed the 5' RACE reads via MiXCR and lists one record per CDR3 protein. The table includes over 750,000 distinct CDR3 sequences, approximately 25% detected once. This sample also appeared in a second study, on T cells of mothers and their children.

Sample: blood. These receptors originate from a boy younger than 18 in good health. The CDR3 runs from the conserved cysteine through the conserved F or W. A D gene is named only where the DNA matches it firmly. Part of the rows lack a size; the others show once, few, many or a class for expanded clones.

>TRBV10-3|once|TRBD2|TRBJ2-7
TGTGCCAGCGGGGGGGAGACTTCCTACGAGCAGTACTTC
CASGGETSYEQYF
>TRBV4-3|.|TRBD1|TRBJ1-4
TGCGCCAGCAGCCAGGGACCTGACAGGGTGGGTGAAAAACTGTTTTTT
CASSQGPDRVGEKLFF
>TRBV20-1|.|.|TRBJ2-5
TGCAGTGCTAGAGTCGAACCCCTGGCCCAGTACTTC
CSARVEPLAQYF
>TRBV9|few|.|TRBJ1-4
TGTGCCAGCAGCGCCGGGACCCAGAATGAAAAACTGTTTTTT
CASSAGTQNEKLFF
>TRBV6-5|.|TRBD1|TRBJ2-4
TGTGCCAGCAGTTACCAAACAGGGGGCAGAGGCAAAAACATTCAGTACTTC
CASSYQTGGRGKNIQYF
>TRBV20-1|.|TRBD1|TRBJ2-7
TGCAGTGCTAGAGACAGGGGGAATACCTACGAGCAGTACTTC
CSARDRGNTYEQYF
>TRBV29-1|few|.|TRBJ1-1
TGCAGCGTTGATGAAGGACATACGAACACTGAAGCTTTCTTT
CSVDEGHTNTEAFF
>TRBV7-8|.|.|TRBJ2-1
TGTGCCAGCAGCTTAGCGGATCGACTATACTACAATGAGCAGTTCTTC
CASSLADRLYYNEQFF
>TRBV5-1|few|TRBD2|TRBJ2-5
TGCGCCAGCAACTTGCGACTAGATACTAGCGGGAGACAGACCCAGTACTTC
CASNLRLDTSGRQTQYF
>TRBV24-1|.|TRBD1|TRBJ1-2
TGTGCCACCAGTGACAACGATGTAGGACAGGAGATTCCCTATGGCTACACCTTC
CATSDNDVGQEIPYGYTF
>TRBV27|few|TRBD2|TRBJ2-4
TGTGCCAGCAGTTTATTCATTAGCGGGGGGACTAAAAACATTCAGTACTTC
CASSLFISGGTKNIQYF
>TRBV14|.|TRBD2|TRBJ2-4
TGTGCCAGCAGCCAATCGGGACTAGCGAACATTCAGTACTTC
CASSQSGLANIQYF
>TRBV2|few|.|TRBJ2-7
TGTGCCAGCAGTGAAGCGCTTATACTCTCCTACGAGCAGTACTTC
CASSEALILSYEQYF
>TRBV4-2|.|TRBD2|TRBJ2-5
TGTGCCAGCAGCCGGACATTTAGCGGGGAGCCTCGGGAGACCCAGTACTTC
CASSRTFSGEPRETQYF
>TRBV3-1|few|.|TRBJ2-7
TGTGCCAGCTCTTTCCGGACGGACTCCTACGAGCAGTACTTC
CASSFRTDSYEQYF
>TRBV19|.|.|TRBJ1-2
TGTGCCAGTAGTATAGTCCGGGACATCAAAGGCTACACCTTC
CASSIVRDIKGYTF
>TRBV20-1|few|.|TRBJ1-2
TGCAGTGCTAGAGGGACAGCGGTCGGCTACACCTTC
CSARGTAVGYTF
>TRBV6-6|few|.|TRBJ1-1
TGTGCCAGCAGTTACTCGGGGGAGATGGCTGAAACTTTCTTT
CASSYSGEMAETFF
>TRBV3-1|few|.|TRBJ2-2
TGTGCCAGCAGCCCCCCGAAAGCCACCGGGGAGCTGTTTTTT
CASSPPKATGELFF
>TRBV11-2|few|.|TRBJ2-5
TGTGCCAGCAGCTTAATCTCCCTAGGGGCTGGAGAGACCCAGTACTTC
CASSLISLGAGETQYF
>TRBV12-3/TRBV12-4|.|TRBD2|TRBJ2-6
TGTGCCAGCAGGTTGGAGCGGGATCGCCTCTCTGGGGCCAACGTCCTGACTTTC
CASRLERDRLSGANVLTF
>TRBV5-1|.|TRBD1|TRBJ2-3
TGCGCCAGCAGCCGATACCCGGGACAGAGCACAGATACGCAGTATTTT
CASSRYPGQSTDTQYF
>TRBV12-3/TRBV12-4|few|.|TRBJ2-7
TGTGCCAGCAGTTCCCCGACGGAGTCCTACGAGCAGTACTTC
CASSSPTESYEQYF
>TRBV9|few|.|TRBJ2-3
TGTGCCAGCAGCGTAGACGGACCACCCTGGATGGGGGATACGCAGTATTTT
CASSVDGPPWMGDTQYF